This TCR beta chain is from a study of cytomegalovirus exposure and HLA in healthy donors. PCR amplification relied on 60 Vbeta primers (plus 13 Jbeta primers). Only in-frame clones appear in the TCRdb table, and some are missing; sequencing was by immunoSEQ multiplex PCR. Among roughly 120,000 clones, less than 85% were seen once, and the ten largest hold under 3%. Germline V gene sequence: CDR1 MDHEN, CDR2 SYDVKM. The CDR3 has 14 amino acids. V was shortened by 3 bases and J by 2 bases, with 10 bases between the two germline ends. Material: PBMCs. This TCR was recovered from a man aged 25 to 45 in good health and CMV-seronegative. The chain couples TRBV28 to TRBJ1-2; D unresolved. The CDR3 is CASSLRVPNYGYTF. The CDR3 bases are TGTGCCAGCAGTTTGAGGGTTCCGAACTATGGCTACACCTTC.